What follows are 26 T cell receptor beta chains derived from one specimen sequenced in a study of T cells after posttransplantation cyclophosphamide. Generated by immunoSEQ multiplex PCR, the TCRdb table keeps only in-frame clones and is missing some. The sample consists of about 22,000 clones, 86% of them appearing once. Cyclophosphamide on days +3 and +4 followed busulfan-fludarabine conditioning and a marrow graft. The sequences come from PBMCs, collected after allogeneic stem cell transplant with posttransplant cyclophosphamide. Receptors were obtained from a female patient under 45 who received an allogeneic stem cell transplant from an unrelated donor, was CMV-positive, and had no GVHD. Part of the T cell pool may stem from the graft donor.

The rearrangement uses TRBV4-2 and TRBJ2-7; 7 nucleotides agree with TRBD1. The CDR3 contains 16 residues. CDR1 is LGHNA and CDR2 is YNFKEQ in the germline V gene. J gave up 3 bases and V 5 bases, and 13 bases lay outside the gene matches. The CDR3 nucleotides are TGTGCCAGCAGCAAAAGCCTTCGGGACAGTTACTACGAGCAGTACTTC. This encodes CASSKSLRDSYYEQYF.

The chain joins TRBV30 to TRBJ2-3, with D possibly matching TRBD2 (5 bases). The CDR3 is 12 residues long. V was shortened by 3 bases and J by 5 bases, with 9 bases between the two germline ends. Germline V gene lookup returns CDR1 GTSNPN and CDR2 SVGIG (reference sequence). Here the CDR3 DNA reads TGTGCCTGGAGCCCCGGGAAAGATACGCAGTATTTT. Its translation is CAWSPGKDTQYF.

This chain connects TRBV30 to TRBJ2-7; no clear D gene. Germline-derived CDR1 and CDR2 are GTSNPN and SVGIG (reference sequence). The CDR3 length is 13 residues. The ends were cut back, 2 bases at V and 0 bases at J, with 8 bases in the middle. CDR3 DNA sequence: TGTGCCTGGAGTTCTGTTAGCTCCTACGAGCAGTACTTC. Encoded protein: CAWSSVSSYEQYF.

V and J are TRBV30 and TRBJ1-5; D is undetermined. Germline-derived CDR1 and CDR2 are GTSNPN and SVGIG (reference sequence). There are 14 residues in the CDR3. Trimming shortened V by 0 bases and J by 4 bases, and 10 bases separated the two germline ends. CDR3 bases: TGTGCCTGGAGTGTACTAGGCCAGAATCAGCCCCAGCATTTT. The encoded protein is CAWSVLGQNQPQHF.

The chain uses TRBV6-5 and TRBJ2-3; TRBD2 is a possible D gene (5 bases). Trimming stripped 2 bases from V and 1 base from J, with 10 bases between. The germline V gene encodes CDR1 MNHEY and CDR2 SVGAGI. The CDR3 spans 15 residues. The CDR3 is CASSYMASRTDTQYF. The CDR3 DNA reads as TGTGCCAGCAGTTACATGGCTAGCCGCACAGATACGCAGTATTTT.

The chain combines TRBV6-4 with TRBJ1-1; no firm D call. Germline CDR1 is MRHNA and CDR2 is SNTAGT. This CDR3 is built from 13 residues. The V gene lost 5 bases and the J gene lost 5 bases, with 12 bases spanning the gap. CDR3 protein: CASSLSERTEAFF. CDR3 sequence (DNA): TGTGCCAGCAGTTTATCGGAGCGGACTGAAGCTTTCTTT.

For the CDR3, the DNA is TGTGCCAGCAGCTCCCCCAGGTTGCCTGGGGCCAACGTCCTGACTTTC. It yields the protein CASSSPRLPGANVLTF. The chain employs TRBV5-8 and TRBJ2-6; no firm D call. Germline V gene data show CDR1 as SGHTS and CDR2 as YDEGEE. The CDR3 contains 16 residues. Trimming removed 3 bases from V and 2 bases from J, with 12 bases in between.

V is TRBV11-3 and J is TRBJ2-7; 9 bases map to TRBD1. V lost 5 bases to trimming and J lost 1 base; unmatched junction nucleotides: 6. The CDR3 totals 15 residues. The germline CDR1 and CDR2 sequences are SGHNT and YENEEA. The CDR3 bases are TGTGCCAGCAGCCTCCCGGGGACAGGGTCCTACGAGCAGTACTTC. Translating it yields CASSLPGTGSYEQYF.

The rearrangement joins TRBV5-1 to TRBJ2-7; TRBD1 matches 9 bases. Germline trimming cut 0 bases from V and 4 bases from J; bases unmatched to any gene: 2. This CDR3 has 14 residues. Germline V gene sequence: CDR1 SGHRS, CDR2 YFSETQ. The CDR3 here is CASSLGQGGYEQYF. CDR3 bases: TGCGCCAGCAGCTTGGGACAGGGGGGGTACGAGCAGTACTTC.

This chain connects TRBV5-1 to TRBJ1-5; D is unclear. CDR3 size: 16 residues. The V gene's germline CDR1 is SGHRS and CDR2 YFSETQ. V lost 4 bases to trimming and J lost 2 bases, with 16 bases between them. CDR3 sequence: CASSLGSGGGNQPQHF. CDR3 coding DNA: TGCGCCAGCAGCCTGGGCTCCGGAGGAGGCAATCAGCCCCAGCATTTT.

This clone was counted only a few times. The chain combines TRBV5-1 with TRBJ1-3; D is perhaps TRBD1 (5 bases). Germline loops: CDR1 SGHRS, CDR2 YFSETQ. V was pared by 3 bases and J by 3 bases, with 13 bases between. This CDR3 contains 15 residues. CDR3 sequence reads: CASSSDIFNGNTIYF. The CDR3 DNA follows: TGCGCCAGCAGCTCGGACATATTTAATGGAAACACCATATATTTT.

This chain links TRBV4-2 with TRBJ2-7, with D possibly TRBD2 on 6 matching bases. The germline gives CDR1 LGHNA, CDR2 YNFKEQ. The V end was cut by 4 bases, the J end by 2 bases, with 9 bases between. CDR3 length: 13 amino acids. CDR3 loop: CASSRGNPYEQYF. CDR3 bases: TGTGCCAGCAGCCGCGGGAACCCCTACGAGCAGTACTTC.

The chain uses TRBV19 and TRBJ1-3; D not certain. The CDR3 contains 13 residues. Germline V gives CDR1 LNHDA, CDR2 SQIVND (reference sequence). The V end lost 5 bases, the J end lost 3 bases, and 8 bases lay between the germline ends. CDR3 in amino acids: CASSDFGGNTIYF. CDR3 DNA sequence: TGTGCCAGTAGTGATTTCGGTGGAAACACCATATATTTT.

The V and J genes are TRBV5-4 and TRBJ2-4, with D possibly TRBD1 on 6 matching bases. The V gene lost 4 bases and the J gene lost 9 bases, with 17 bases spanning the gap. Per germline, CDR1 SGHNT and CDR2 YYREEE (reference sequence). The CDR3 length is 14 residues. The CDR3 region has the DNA TGTGCCAGCAGCCGTCGACAGGAGATCGGCATTCAGTACTTC. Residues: CASSRRQEIGIQYF.

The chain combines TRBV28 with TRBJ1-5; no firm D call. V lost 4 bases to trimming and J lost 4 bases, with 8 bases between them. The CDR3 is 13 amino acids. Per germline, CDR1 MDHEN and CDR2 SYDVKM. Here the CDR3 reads CASSSTTNQPQHF. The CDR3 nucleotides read TGTGCCAGCAGTTCAACAACGAATCAGCCCCAGCATTTT.

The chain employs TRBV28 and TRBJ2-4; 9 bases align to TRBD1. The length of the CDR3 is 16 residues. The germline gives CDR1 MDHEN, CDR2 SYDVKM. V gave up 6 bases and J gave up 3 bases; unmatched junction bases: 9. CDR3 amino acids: CASSFDLTGGKNIQYF. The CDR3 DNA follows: TGTGCCAGCAGCTTTGACCTGACAGGGGGCAAAAACATTCAGTACTTC.

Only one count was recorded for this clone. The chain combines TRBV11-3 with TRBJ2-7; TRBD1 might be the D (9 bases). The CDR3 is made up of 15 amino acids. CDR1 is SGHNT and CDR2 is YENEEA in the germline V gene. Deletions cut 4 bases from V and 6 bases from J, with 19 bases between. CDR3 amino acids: CASSSGGATGGEQYF. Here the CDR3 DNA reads TGTGCCAGCAGCTCGGGGGGGGCGACAGGGGGCGAGCAGTACTTC.

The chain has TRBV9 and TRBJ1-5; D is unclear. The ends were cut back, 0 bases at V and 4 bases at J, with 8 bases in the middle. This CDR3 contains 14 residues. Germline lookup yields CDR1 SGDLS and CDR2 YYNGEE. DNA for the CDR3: TGTGCCAGCAGCGTAGGAAGTCAGAATCAGCCCCAGCATTTT. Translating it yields CASSVGSQNQPQHF.

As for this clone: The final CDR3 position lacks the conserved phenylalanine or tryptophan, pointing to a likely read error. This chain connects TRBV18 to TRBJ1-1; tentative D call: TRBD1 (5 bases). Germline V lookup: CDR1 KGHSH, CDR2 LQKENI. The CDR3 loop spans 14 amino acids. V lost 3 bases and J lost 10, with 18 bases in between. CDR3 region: CASSPPQGFRRAFL. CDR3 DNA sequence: TGTGCCAGCTCACCTCCCCAGGGCTTCAGGCGAGCTTTCTTG.

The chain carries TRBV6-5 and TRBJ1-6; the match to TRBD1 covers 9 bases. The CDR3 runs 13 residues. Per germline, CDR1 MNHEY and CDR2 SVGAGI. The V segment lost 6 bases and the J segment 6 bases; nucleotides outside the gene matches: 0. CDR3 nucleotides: TGTGCCAGCAGGGACAGGGGTAATTCACCCCTCCACTTT. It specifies CASRDRGNSPLHF.

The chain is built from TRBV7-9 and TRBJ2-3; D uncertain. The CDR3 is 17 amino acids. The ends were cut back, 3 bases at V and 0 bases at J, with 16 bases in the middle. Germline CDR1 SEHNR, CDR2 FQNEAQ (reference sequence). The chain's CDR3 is CASSFSTGPSSTDTQYF. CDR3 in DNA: TGTGCCAGCAGCTTTAGTACTGGGCCCTCTAGCACAGATACGCAGTATTTT.

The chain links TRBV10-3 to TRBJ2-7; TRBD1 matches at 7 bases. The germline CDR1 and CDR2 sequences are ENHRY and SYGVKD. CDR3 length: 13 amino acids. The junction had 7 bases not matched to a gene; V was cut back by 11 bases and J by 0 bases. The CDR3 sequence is CAGARGHSYEQYF. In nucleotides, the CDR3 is TGTGCCGGCGCTAGGGGGCACTCCTACGAGCAGTACTTC.

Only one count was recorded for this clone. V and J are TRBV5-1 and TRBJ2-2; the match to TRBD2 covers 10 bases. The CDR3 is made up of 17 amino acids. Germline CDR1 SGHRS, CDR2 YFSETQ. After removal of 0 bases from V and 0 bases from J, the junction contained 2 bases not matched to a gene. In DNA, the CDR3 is TGCGCCAGCAGCTTGGGGACTAGCGGTTCGAACACCGGGGAGCTGTTTTTT. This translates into CASSLGTSGSNTGELFF.

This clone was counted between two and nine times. CDR3 nucleotide sequence: TGCGCCAGCAGCTTGGGACAGGCCCTTTCCTACGAGCAGTACTTC. This encodes CASSLGQALSYEQYF. The V call is TRBV5-1, the J call TRBJ2-7, with D possibly being TRBD1 (6 bases). The germline V and J ends were trimmed by 0 bases and 1 base, with 11 bases remaining between them. This CDR3 has 15 residues. The V gene's germline CDR1 is SGHRS and CDR2 YFSETQ.

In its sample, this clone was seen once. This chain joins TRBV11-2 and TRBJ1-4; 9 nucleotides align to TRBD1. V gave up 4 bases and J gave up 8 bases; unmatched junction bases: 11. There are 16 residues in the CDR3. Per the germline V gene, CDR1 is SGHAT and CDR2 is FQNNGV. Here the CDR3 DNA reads TGTGCCAGCAGCTCAAATAAAATACAGGGGGCGGAAAAACTGTTTTTT. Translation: CASSSNKIQGAEKLFF.

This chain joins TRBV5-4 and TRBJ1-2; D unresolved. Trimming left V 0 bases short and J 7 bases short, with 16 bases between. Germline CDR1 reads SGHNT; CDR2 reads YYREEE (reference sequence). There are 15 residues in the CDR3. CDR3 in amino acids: CASSLADTPFRGYTF. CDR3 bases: TGTGCCAGCAGCTTGGCAGACACACCCTTCCGTGGCTACACCTTC.